A selection of T cell receptor beta chains follows, all from one sample in a study of vaccination effects on CD4 cells after COVID-19. These receptors are not linked to any known antigen. Method: immunoSEQ multiplex PCR; TCRdb's copy keeps in-frame clones and lacks some. The profile shows around 30,000 clones, 77% of them singletons. Sequenced here: CD4+ T cells from PBMCs cultured with HCoV-NL63 spike peptides, sampled before COVID-19 vaccination. These receptors came from a human donor who had a prior SARS-CoV-2 infection. The CDR3 runs from the conserved cysteine through the conserved F or W. D genes are given only for firm matches. Clone size is given for some rows only: seen once, a few or many times, or a class if the clone is expanded.

D	V	J	size	DNA	CDR3
NA	TRBV3-1/TRBV3-2	TRBJ2-1	NA	TGTGCCAGCAGCCAAGACGGACTATTACCAAAAACTCACTACAATGAGCAGTTCTTC	CASSQDGLLPKTHYNEQFF
NA	TRBV20-1	TRBJ1-2	NA	TGCAGTGCTAGTCCCGAACCGGGACGCAACCACTATGGCTACACCTTC	CSASPEPGRNHYGYTF
TRBD1	TRBV2	TRBJ2-2	NA	TGTGCCAGCAGAGCACCGGGACAGAAATCCGGGGAGCTGTTTTTT	CASRAPGQKSGELFF
NA	TRBV6-5	TRBJ2-7	NA	TGTGCCAGCAGTTCAGGGTGGTCCGACTACGAGCAGTACTTC	CASSSGWSDYEQYF
NA	TRBV11-3	TRBJ2-3	NA	TGTGCCAGCAGCTTAAGGCAGCTGGCTGGAATTTTAGATACGCAGTATTTT	CASSLRQLAGILDTQYF
NA	TRBV19	TRBJ1-4	NA	TGTGCCAGTAGTACCTTGGGACGGCTTAATGAAAAACTGTTTTTT	CASSTLGRLNEKLFF
TRBD1	TRBV18	TRBJ2-1	NA	TGTGCCAGCTCACCTATTCGACAGGGGGCCTACAATGAGCAGTTCTTC	CASSPIRQGAYNEQFF
NA	TRBV11-1	TRBJ2-1	NA	TGTGCCAGCAGCTTAGCCCTCGTGGGGTGGAGTAACGAGCAGTTCTTC	CASSLALVGWSNEQFF
TRBD1	TRBV7-9	TRBJ1-4	few	TGTGCCAGCAGCTCCACAGGGGATGAAAAACTGTTTTTT	CASSSTGDEKLFF
NA	TRBV6-2/TRBV6-3	TRBJ2-5	NA	TGTGCCAGCAGTTACTCCCCGGGTTTGCAGACCCAGTACTTC	CASSYSPGLQTQYF
NA	TRBV18	TRBJ2-3	NA	TGTGCCAGCTCACCACCTGCAGAAACAGATACGCAGTATTTT	CASSPPAETDTQYF
NA	TRBV7-8	TRBJ1-1	once	TGTGCCAGCAGCTTAGTCGGGAGGACTGAAGCTTTCTTT	CASSLVGRTEAFF
TRBD1	TRBV18	TRBJ1-2	NA	TGTGCCAGCTCACCATTTTCCGGGACAGGGGCCTCCGGCTACACCTTC	CASSPFSGTGASGYTF
TRBD1	TRBV4-3	TRBJ2-1	NA	TGCGCCAGCAGCCAAAAACCAGGGGGACAGTACAATGAGCAGTTCTTC	CASSQKPGGQYNEQFF
NA	TRBV6-1	TRBJ1-1	NA	TGTGCCAGCAGTGAAAGTCGGGGGTTAGGTTATGTGAACACTGAAGCTTTCTTT	CASSESRGLGYVNTEAFF
TRBD1	TRBV11-3	TRBJ2-7	NA	TGTGCCAGCAGCTTAGCACATGTCACCGGGACAGGGAAGTACTTC	CASSLAHVTGTGKYF
NA	TRBV12-3/TRBV12-4	TRBJ2-3	once	TGTGCCAGCAATAACACAGATACGCAGTATTTT	CASNNTDTQYF
TRBD2	TRBV6-2/TRBV6-3	TRBJ2-5	NA	TGTGCCAGCAGTCCCCCTCTAGCGGGAGCACAAGAGACCCAGTACTTC	CASSPPLAGAQETQYF
TRBD2	TRBV5-1	TRBJ2-2	NA	TGCGCCAGCAGGCGCGCCGGGGGGGCCGTAGCTGAGCTGTTTTTT	CASRRAGGAVAELFF
TRBD2	TRBV5-1	TRBJ2-3	NA	TGCGCCAGCAGCCTACAGGCGGGGGACACAGATACGCAGTATTTT	CASSLQAGDTDTQYF
TRBD2	TRBV27	TRBJ2-3	NA	TGTGCCAGCAGTGCACTCGCCCTGACTAGCGGGGGGCGAGATACGCAGTATTTT	CASSALALTSGGRDTQYF
NA	TRBV6-5	TRBJ2-7	NA	TGTGCTACCGGGACGGGCTCCTACGAGCAGTACTTC	CATGTGSYEQYF
NA	TRBV4-3	TRBJ2-3	NA	TGCGCCAGCAGCCCCCGGCAGGGCGGGGCAGATACGCAGTATTTT	CASSPRQGGADTQYF
TRBD2	TRBV18	TRBJ2-7	NA	TGTGCCAGCTCACCTGGGGAGGGTAGGGCCTACGAGCAGTACTTC	CASSPGEGRAYEQYF
NA	TRBV6-5	TRBJ1-5	NA	TGTGCCAGCAGTCGGACCCTCTCCAATCAGCCCCAGCATTTT	CASSRTLSNQPQHF
NA	TRBV6-6	TRBJ2-7	NA	TGTGCCAGCAGTCCCTACTACGAGCAGTACTTC	CASSPYYEQYF
NA	TRBV18	TRBJ1-1	NA	TGTGCCAGCTCACCACAGTGGAGCTTCACAGCAAGTGATACTGAAGCTTTCTTT	CASSPQWSFTASDTEAFF
NA	TRBV7-9	TRBJ2-6	few	TGTGCCAGCAGCCCAGTTCTTCAGGGATCTGGGGCCAACGTCCTGACTTTC	CASSPVLQGSGANVLTF
NA	TRBV4-3	TRBJ2-7	NA	TGCGCCAGCAGCCAAGATAGAGCGCTCGAGCAGTACTTC	CASSQDRALEQYF
NA	TRBV2	TRBJ1-2	few	TGTGCCAGCAGCCCGGTGTTGGGGGGCAACTATGGCTACACCTTC	CASSPVLGGNYGYTF
NA	TRBV27	TRBJ1-6	NA	TGTGCCAGCGGTGGGACCAAGTCATTACCCCTCCACTTT	CASGGTKSLPLHF
NA	TRBV19	TRBJ1-2	few	TGTGCCAGTAGTATTAGGAGGGGTGGGGCTGGCTACACCTTC	CASSIRRGGAGYTF
NA	TRBV30	TRBJ1-2	hyperexpanded	TGTGCCTGGAGTGTAAGTCAGAACTATGGCTACACCTTC	CAWSVSQNYGYTF
TRBD1	TRBV6-6	TRBJ1-2	NA	TGTGCCAGCAGTTGGACAGGGGAACGGGGCACCTTC	CASSWTGERGTF
NA	TRBV6-1	TRBJ2-2	few	TGTGCCAGCAGTGAGGCCCCCCTGAGGGAGCTGTTTTTT	CASSEAPLRELFF
NA	TRBV3-1/TRBV3-2	TRBJ1-1	NA	TGTGCCAGCAGCCAAGGGCAGCGGGCTTTCTTT	CASSQGQRAFF
NA	TRBV5-1	TRBJ2-7	once	TGCGCCAGCACCGGCGTAAGCTCCTACGAGCAGTACTTC	CASTGVSSYEQYF
NA	TRBV28	TRBJ2-1	NA	TGTGCCAGCAGTTTAGTCGGCGCCTACAATGAGCAGTTCTTC	CASSLVGAYNEQFF
NA	TRBV6-5	TRBJ1-1	NA	TGTGCCAGCAGAATGCACAGGGACCGAGAAGCTTTCTTT	CASRMHRDREAFF
NA	TRBV7-3	TRBJ2-2	NA	TGTGCCAGCAGCCCAAAACCCGGGGAGCTGTTTTTT	CASSPKPGELFF
TRBD1	TRBV24-1	TRBJ1-1	NA	TGTGCCACCAGTGACTCTCGACAGGGGAGCACTGAAGCTTTCTTT	CATSDSRQGSTEAFF
TRBD2	TRBV9	TRBJ2-3	NA	TGTGCCAGCAGCGCGGGACTAGCGGGAGGTTTTTCAGATACGCAGTATTTT	CASSAGLAGGFSDTQYF
NA	TRBV9	TRBJ2-7	few	TGTGCCAGCAGCGTAGGAGGACAGTCCTACGAGCAGTACTTC	CASSVGGQSYEQYF
TRBD2	TRBV28	TRBJ2-3	NA	TGTGCCAGCAGTACCCCTTGGGGACTAGCGGACACAGATACGCAGTATTTT	CASSTPWGLADTDTQYF
NA	TRBV7-6	TRBJ2-2	NA	TGTGCCAGCAGCTTATTTTTGCCGGGGACCGGGGAGCTGTTTTTT	CASSLFLPGTGELFF
NA	TRBV5-4	TRBJ2-3	NA	TGTGCCAGCAGCTTGTTCGGGCTAACAGATACGCAGTATTTT	CASSLFGLTDTQYF
TRBD1	TRBV7-2	TRBJ2-7	NA	TGTGCCAGCAGCTCCAGGACAGGGTTGCCCTACGAGCAGTACTTC	CASSSRTGLPYEQYF
NA	TRBV20-1	TRBJ2-7	NA	TGCAGTGCTAGTGGGGCCCCGGGACATACAACCTACGAGCAGTACTTC	CSASGAPGHTTYEQYF
NA	TRBV18	TRBJ2-2	NA	TGTGCCAGCTCACGGAGTTGGCAGGGTGTACTCACCGGGGAGCTGTTTTTT	CASSRSWQGVLTGELFF
NA	TRBV28	TRBJ1-2	NA	TGTGCCAGCAGGGAACCGGGGGCCGGAGGCTACACCTTC	CASREPGAGGYTF
NA	TRBV2	TRBJ1-3	NA	TGTGCCAGCAGTCAAAGCCACTCTGGAAACACCATATATTTT	CASSQSHSGNTIYF
NA	TRBV5-1	TRBJ2-1	NA	TGCGCCAGCAGCTTGGGTAGTAACAATGAGCAGTTCTTC	CASSLGSNNEQFF
TRBD2	TRBV6-6	TRBJ2-1	NA	TGTGCCAGCAGCCCACGGTGGGGGGGGTTTATTGGTGAGCAGTTCTTC	CASSPRWGGFIGEQFF
NA	TRBV5-1	TRBJ1-5	NA	TGCGCCAGCAGCTTGGTGGCAGCCCCCAATCAGCCCCAGCATTTT	CASSLVAAPNQPQHF